This note documents a single T cell receptor (beta chain) sequence. This specimen comes from a study of blood T cells in healthy people across ages. Turning to the study itself: Template switching picked up about one barcoded beta molecule for each two T cells.

Alongside a J-beta primer mix, a sample-barcoded 5' primer served in a second PCR lasting about 6 to 11 cycles. Every sample gave at least 2.5 million paired-end reads containing CDR3. MiXCR, run by TCRdb on the 5' RACE reads, gives a single entry per CDR3 protein. The sample has about 1.7 million distinct CDR3 sequences, under 30% seen once; the top ten hold 7.7%. This CDR3 has 14 residues. Trimming stripped 5 bases from V and 3 bases from J, with 13 bases between. From germline, CDR1 is MDHEN and CDR2 SYDVKM. This rearrangement joins TRBV28 to TRBJ1-1; D gene ambiguous. Input material: blood. The source of this sequence is a woman younger than 45 in good health. In DNA form, the CDR3 reads TGTGCCAGCAGTGCAGGCGGTGCTTACACTGAAGCTTTCTTT. Protein product: CASSAGGAYTEAFF.